Included here is one T cell receptor (beta chain) sequence, with context. Its antigen is as yet unknown. The data were taken from a study of graft-versus-host responses after intestinal transplantation. Study-wide background: All recipients were given anti-thymocyte globulin induction, and tacrolimus and steroids were then administered for around three years.

Notes on the study in general: The study associated peak circulating GvH clone levels with early post-transplant HvG declines. Some GvH clones appeared in ileal mucosa or blood before recipient bone marrow.

Trimming took 0 bases from V and 1 from J; bases not matched to a gene: 7. Germline V gene data show CDR1 as KGHSH and CDR2 as LQKENI. CDR3 size: 19 residues. The assay was immunoSEQ multiplex PCR, and TCRdb's table has in-frame clones only and misses some. In the table there are tens of thousands of clones, just under 95% of which are singletons. The sample in question was unstimulated CD8+ T cells sorted from spleen or lymph node cells, obtained before intestinal transplant. The clonotype originates from a human donor who received an intestinal transplant. V and J are TRBV18 and TRBJ2-3; 13 bases match TRBD2. Written as DNA, the CDR3 is TGTGCCAGCTCACCACCGTCGACTAGCGGGAGGTGGGGCACAGATACGCAGTATTTT. Its protein product is CASSPPSTSGRWGTDTQYF.